The present T cell receptor beta chain was sequenced within a study of cytomegalovirus exposure and HLA in healthy donors. For the study at large: About 180 million T cells yielded some 120 million unique TCR beta sequences in earlier analysis. Samples from HLA-typed donors yielded about 85 million unique TCRs in an early data release.

Donors in the study were healthy people who gave bone marrow. Researchers ran the PCR with 60 Vbeta and 13 Jbeta primers. TCRdb's table, derived via immunoSEQ multiplex PCR, lists solely in-frame clones and lacks some. This sample has 110,000 to 150,000 clones, with approximately 80% found just once. Trimming took off 2 bases at V and 1 base at J, with 8 bases between the two ends. Germline lookup yields CDR1 LNHDA and CDR2 SQIVND (reference sequence). The CDR3 totals 14 residues. The sequence was collected from a female donor in good health and CMV-seronegative. The chain combines TRBV19 with TRBJ1-1, with no clear D. The sample consisted of PBMCs. CDR3 DNA: TGTGCCAGTAGTATATTTGGCGGGAACACTGAAGCTTTCTTT. Translating it yields CASSIFGGNTEAFF.